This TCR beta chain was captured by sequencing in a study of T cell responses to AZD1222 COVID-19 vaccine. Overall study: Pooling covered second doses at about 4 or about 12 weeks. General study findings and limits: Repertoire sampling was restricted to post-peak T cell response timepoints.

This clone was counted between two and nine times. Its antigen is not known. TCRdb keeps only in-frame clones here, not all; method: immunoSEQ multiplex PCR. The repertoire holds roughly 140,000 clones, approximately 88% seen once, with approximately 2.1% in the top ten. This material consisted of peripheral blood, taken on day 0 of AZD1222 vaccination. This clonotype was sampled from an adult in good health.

The CDR3: CASSLSGSRGIGPEAFF. The CDR3 DNA follows: TGTGCCAGCAGCTTGAGTGGATCAAGAGGAATAGGGCCTGAAGCTTTCTTT. The chain joins TRBV7-2 to TRBJ1-1; no clear D gene. V shed 3 bases and J shed 6 bases, with 23 bases lying between them. CDR1 SGHTA and CDR2 FQGNSA come from the germline V gene. CDR3 size: 17 residues. Complete variable domain (other parts from reference TRBV7-2 and TRBJ1-1): GAGVSQSPSNKVTEKGKDVELRCDPISGHTALYWYRQSLGQGLEFLIYFQGNSAPDKSGLPSDRFSAERTGGSVSTLTIQRTQQEDSAVYLCASSLSGSRGIGPEAFFGQGTRLTVV.